The rows below give T cell receptor beta chains drawn from one sample of a study of beta chain features in type 1 diabetes. TCRdb keeps only in-frame clones here, not all; method: immunoSEQ multiplex PCR. Among 680,000 or so clones listed, about an eighth were seen once. Material: naive CD4+ T cells from blood. These receptors originate from a young man with type 1 diabetes. Each CDR3 is given with its conserved first and last residue. The D gene is left open where the match is weak. Some rows mark clone size as missing; the rest say once, few, many or name a class of expanded clone.

d_gene,abundance,j_gene,len,v_gene,CDR3aa,CDR3nt
-,-,TRBJ2-5,14,TRBV18,CASSPAWGQETQYF,TGTGCCAGCTCACCCGCTTGGGGCCAAGAGACCCAGTACTTC
-,-,TRBJ2-2,16,TRBV7-4,CASSLARAADTGELFF,TGTGCCAGCAGCTTAGCCAGGGCGGCGGACACCGGGGAGCTGTTTTTT
TRBD1,-,TRBJ1-6,16,TRBV9,CASSVLQGAGDSPLHF,TGTGCCAGCAGCGTCCTACAGGGGGCCGGGGATTCACCCCTCCACTTT
-,-,TRBJ2-7,15,TRBV4-1,CASSQVGRRPYEQYF,TGCGCCAGCAGCCAAGTGGGCCGCAGGCCGTACGAGCAGTACTTC
TRBD2,-,TRBJ2-5,14,TRBV9,CAILLAGGTGTQYF,TGTGCCATCCTACTAGCGGGGGGTACAGGGACCCAGTACTTC
-,-,TRBJ2-2,15,TRBV9,CASSPSRTGDGELFF,TGTGCCAGCAGCCCTTCCAGGACCGGGGACGGGGAGCTGTTTTTT
TRBD1,-,TRBJ2-3,16,TRBV5-4,CASSLVGTGIVDTQYF,TGTGCCAGCAGCTTGGTGGGGACAGGAATAGTAGATACGCAGTATTTT
-,-,TRBJ1-1,10,TRBV6-4,CASTVDEAFF,TGTGCCAGCACTGTTGATGAAGCTTTCTTT
-,few,TRBJ1-1,14,TRBV5-1,CASSLERANTEAFF,TGCGCCAGCAGCTTGGAACGGGCGAACACTGAAGCTTTCTTT
-,few,TRBJ1-2,15,TRBV2,CASIARETVNYGYTF,TGTGCCAGCATCGCCAGGGAGACAGTCAACTATGGCTACACCTTC
-,-,TRBJ1-1,15,TRBV6-6,CASTPTSRAGTEAFF,TGTGCCAGCACCCCAACATCGAGGGCCGGGACTGAAGCTTTCTTT
TRBD1,-,TRBJ1-1,13,TRBV29-1,CSVGQGVNTEAFF,TGCAGCGTTGGACAGGGGGTGAACACTGAAGCTTTCTTT
-,few,TRBJ2-3,13,TRBV2,CASKEELTDTQYF,TGTGCCAGCAAGGAGGAGCTGACAGATACGCAGTATTTT
-,-,TRBJ2-6,14,TRBV5-1,CASSLIGGANVLTF,TGCGCCAGCAGCTTGATCGGTGGGGCCAACGTCCTGACTTTC
-,-,TRBJ2-1,13,TRBV11-2,CASSLRGDNEQFF,TGTGCCAGCAGCTTGAGGGGAGACAATGAGCAGTTCTTC
-,-,TRBJ1-6,15,TRBV30,CAWSVGAGTNSPLHF,TGTGCCTGGAGTGTAGGTGCAGGGACGAATTCACCCCTCCACTTT
-,-,TRBJ2-7,15,TRBV7-9,CASRPQGEGDYEQYF,TGTGCCAGCAGGCCCCAAGGAGAAGGAGACTACGAGCAGTACTTC
TRBD1,-,TRBJ1-3,15,TRBV27,CASSPRQGNGNTIYF,TGTGCCAGCAGTCCCCGACAGGGGAACGGAAACACCATATATTTT
-,few,TRBJ2-5,15,TRBV21-1,CASSKGGQHQETQYF,TGTGCCAGCAGCAAAGGGGGGCAGCACCAAGAGACCCAGTACTTC
-,few,TRBJ1-1,14,TRBV6-5,CASSPRSSGTEAFF,TGTGCCAGCAGCCCCCGGTCGTCAGGGACTGAAGCTTTCTTT
-,-,TRBJ2-7,13,TRBV14,CASSQEDFYEQYF,TGTGCCAGCAGCCAAGAGGATTTCTACGAGCAGTACTTC
-,few,TRBJ2-3,13,TRBV30,CAWSPQGLGDEYF,TGTGCCTGGAGTCCCCAGGGTCTGGGGGACGAGTATTTT
-,-,TRBJ1-2,12,TRBV4-1,CASRGNNYGYTF,TGCGCCAGCAGGGGGAATAACTATGGCTACACCTTC
TRBD2,-,TRBJ2-1,18,TRBV4-1,CASSRNVAGESSYNEQFF,TGCGCCAGCAGCCGGAATGTAGCGGGGGAGAGCTCCTACAATGAGCAGTTCTTC
-,-,TRBJ2-3,11,TRBV19,CASSMGPGLRF,TGTGCCAGTAGTATGGGCCCGGGACTCCGTTTT
-,-,TRBJ2-3,13,TRBV30,CAWDSFSTDTQYF,TGTGCCTGGGACAGTTTTAGCACAGATACGCAGTATTTT
-,-,TRBJ2-7,12,TRBV10-3,CAISEGGSEQYF,TGTGCCATCAGTGAAGGGGGGAGCGAGCAGTACTTC
TRBD1,few,TRBJ2-7,14,TRBV7-9,CASSRGTGGYEQYF,TGTGCCAGCAGCCGCGGGACAGGGGGCTACGAGCAGTACTTC
-,few,TRBJ2-1,15,TRBV19,CASSIGQTKWGEQFF,TGTGCCAGTAGTATTGGGCAAACAAAATGGGGTGAGCAGTTCTTC
-,few,TRBJ1-1,13,TRBV11-3,CASSLVRDTEAFF,TGTGCCAGCAGCTTAGTCCGTGACACTGAAGCTTTCTTT
-,-,TRBJ1-3,14,TRBV10-3,CAISGGGPGNTIYF,TGTGCCATCAGTGGGGGCGGGCCTGGAAACACCATATATTTT
-,-,TRBJ2-7,15,TRBV27,CASSLFGVGTNEQYF,TGTGCCAGCAGTTTATTTGGGGTAGGGACGAACGAGCAGTACTTC
TRBD2,-,TRBJ2-3,15,TRBV7-2,CASSSLAGYTDTQYF,TGTGCCAGCAGCTCACTAGCGGGGTACACAGATACGCAGTATTTT
-,-,TRBJ2-2,14,TRBV6-5,CASSLAFGTGELFF,TGTGCCAGCAGTCTAGCGTTCGGCACCGGGGAGCTGTTTTTT
-,-,TRBJ2-5,13,TRBV10-3,CAISERAEETQYF,TGTGCCATCAGTGAGAGGGCCGAAGAGACCCAGTACTTC
-,-,TRBJ2-5,11,TRBV20-1,CSADRSSAQYF,TGCAGTGCTGATCGTTCCTCGGCCCAGTACTTC
TRBD1,-,TRBJ1-2,18,TRBV27,CASSFSDRDRGIFYGYTF,TGTGCCAGCAGTTTCTCAGACCGGGACAGGGGGATTTTCTATGGCTACACCTTC
-,-,TRBJ2-7,14,TRBV9,CASSVEQGLTTQYF,TGTGCCAGCAGCGTAGAACAGGGTCTAACTACGCAGTACTTC
-,few,TRBJ2-7,11,TRBV28,CASSPFHEQYF,TGTGCCAGCAGTCCGTTCCACGAGCAGTACTTC
-,few,TRBJ2-5,13,TRBV14,CASSQVISETQYF,TGTGCCAGCAGCCAAGTTATTTCCGAGACCCAGTACTTC
-,few,TRBJ1-1,11,TRBV6-5,CASRATGFAFF,TGTGCCAGCAGAGCCACAGGGTTTGCTTTCTTT
-,few,TRBJ1-1,13,TRBV29-1,CSVGNPGNTEAFF,TGCAGCGTTGGAAATCCGGGGAACACTGAAGCTTTCTTT
TRBD1,few,TRBJ2-2,16,TRBV4-1,CASSRPGQGYTGELFF,TGCGCCAGCAGCCGTCCGGGACAGGGGTACACCGGGGAGCTGTTTTTT
-,few,TRBJ2-1,14,TRBV14,CASRMGASYNEQFF,TGTGCCAGCCGGATGGGGGCCTCCTACAATGAGCAGTTCTTC
-,few,TRBJ2-5,15,TRBV7-9,CASSLALGFGETQYF,TGTGCCAGCAGCTTAGCGCTGGGATTTGGGGAGACCCAGTACTTC
-,-,TRBJ2-3,13,TRBV6-6,CASSSPNTDTQYF,TGTGCCAGCAGTTCACCGAACACAGATACGCAGTATTTT
-,-,TRBJ1-1,12,TRBV6-1,CASSRQARGAFF,TGTGCCAGCAGTAGACAGGCCCGGGGGGCTTTCTTT
-,-,TRBJ1-4,16,TRBV9,CASSVNTDATNEKLFF,TGTGCCAGCAGCGTAAACACGGATGCAACTAATGAAAAACTGTTTTTT
TRBD2,-,TRBJ2-5,18,TRBV4-1,CASSQVASGGAGGETQYF,TGCGCCAGCAGCCAAGTTGCTAGCGGGGGGGCCGGAGGAGAGACCCAGTACTTC
TRBD2,-,TRBJ2-3,16,TRBV7-2,CASSLKAGGSTDTQYF,TGTGCCAGCAGCTTAAAAGCGGGGGGTAGCACAGATACGCAGTATTTT
-,-,TRBJ1-1,12,TRBV28,CASKVENTEAFF,TGTGCCAGCAAGGTGGAGAACACTGAAGCTTTCTTT
-,-,TRBJ1-2,11,TRBV6-1,CASRSTLGYTF,TGTGCCAGCAGATCAACCCTAGGCTACACCTTC
-,few,TRBJ1-6,19,TRBV4-1,CASSQDLEKISSYNSPLHF,TGCGCCAGCAGCCAAGATCTGGAAAAAATAAGCTCCTATAATTCACCCCTCCACTTT
TRBD2,-,TRBJ2-7,14,TRBV30,CAWSGTSGGYEQYF,TGTGCCTGGAGTGGGACTAGCGGGGGGTACGAGCAGTACTTC
-,-,TRBJ2-3,15,TRBV7-3,CASSLTGGFTDTQYF,TGTGCCAGCAGCTTAACGGGCGGTTTCACAGATACGCAGTATTTT
-,few,TRBJ1-2,16,TRBV13,CASSFLFGRKNYGYTF,TGTGCCAGCAGCTTCCTATTCGGGAGGAAAAACTATGGCTACACCTTC
-,-,TRBJ2-6,14,TRBV6-5,CASSPPEGANVLTF,TGTGCCAGCAGTCCCCCAGAGGGAGCCAACGTCCTGACTTTC
TRBD1,-,TRBJ2-3,15,TRBV11-2,CASSIDRESTDTQYF,TGTGCCAGCAGCATTGACAGGGAAAGCACAGATACGCAGTATTTT